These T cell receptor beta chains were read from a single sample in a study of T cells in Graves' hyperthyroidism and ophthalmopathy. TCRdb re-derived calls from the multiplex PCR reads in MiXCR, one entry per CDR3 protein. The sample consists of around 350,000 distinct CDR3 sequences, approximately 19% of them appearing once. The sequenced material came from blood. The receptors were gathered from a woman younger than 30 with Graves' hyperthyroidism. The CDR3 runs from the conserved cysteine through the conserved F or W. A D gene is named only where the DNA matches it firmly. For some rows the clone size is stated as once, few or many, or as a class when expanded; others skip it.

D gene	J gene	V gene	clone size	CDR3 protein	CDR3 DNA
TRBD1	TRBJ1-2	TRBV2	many	CASSRLGQGYGYTF	TGTGCCAGCAGCCGACTGGGACAGGGATATGGCTACACCTTC
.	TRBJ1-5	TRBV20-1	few	CSAGGDGGQPQHF	TGCAGTGCCGGAGGCGACGGCGGACAGCCCCAGCATTTT
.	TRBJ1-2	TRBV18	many	CASSLQKHSYGYTF	TGTGCCAGCTCACTCCAGAAACACTCCTATGGCTACACCTTC
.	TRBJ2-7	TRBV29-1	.	CSVGLGARSEQYF	TGCAGCGTTGGGTTGGGGGCGCGATCCGAGCAGTACTTC
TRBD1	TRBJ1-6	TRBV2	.	CASTLQGYNSPLHF	TGTGCCAGCACTCTACAGGGGTACAATTCACCCCTCCACTTT
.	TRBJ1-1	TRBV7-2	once	CASSLAALVRNTEAFF	TGTGCCAGCAGCTTAGCGGCCCTGGTCAGGAACACTGAAGCTTTCTTT
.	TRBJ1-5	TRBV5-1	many	CASSLYSGDSNQPQHF	TGCGCCAGCAGCTTGTATTCGGGCGATAGCAATCAGCCCCAGCATTTT
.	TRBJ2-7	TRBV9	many	CASSVAPTVSTYEQYF	TGTGCCAGCAGCGTAGCCCCGACAGTTTCTACCTACGAGCAGTACTTC
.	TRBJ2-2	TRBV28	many	CASKQGGGELFF	TGTGCCAGTAAGCAAGGAGGCGGGGAGCTGTTTTTT
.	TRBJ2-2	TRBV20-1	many	CSARPGPQMVTGELFF	TGCAGTGCTAGGCCGGGACCCCAAATGGTCACCGGGGAGCTGTTTTTT
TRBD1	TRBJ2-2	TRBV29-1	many	CSVHPGTGGTGELFF	TGCAGCGTTCATCCCGGGACAGGGGGCACCGGGGAGCTGTTTTTT
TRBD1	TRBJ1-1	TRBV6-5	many	CASRQGAVNTEAFF	TGTGCCAGCAGGCAGGGGGCGGTGAACACTGAAGCTTTCTTT
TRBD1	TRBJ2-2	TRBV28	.	CASSPAGTGNTGELFF	TGTGCCAGCAGTCCGGCCGGGACAGGGAACACCGGGGAGCTGTTTTTT
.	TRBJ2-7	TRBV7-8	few	CASSFSPPRDYEQYF	TGTGCCAGCAGCTTTAGCCCCCCCAGGGACTACGAGCAGTACTTC
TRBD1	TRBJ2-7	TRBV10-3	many	CAISESTGTGVYEQYF	TGTGCCATCAGTGAGTCAACTGGGACAGGGGTCTACGAGCAGTACTTC
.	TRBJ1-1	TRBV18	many	CASSPRQTNTEAFF	TGTGCCAGCTCACCAAGACAGACGAACACTGAAGCTTTCTTT
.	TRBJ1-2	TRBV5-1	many	CASSWGGEQIHGYTF	TGCGCCAGCAGCTGGGGAGGCGAACAAATCCATGGCTACACCTTC
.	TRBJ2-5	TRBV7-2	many	CASSWNTRLFQETQYF	TGTGCCAGCAGCTGGAATACGCGCCTATTTCAAGAGACCCAGTACTTC
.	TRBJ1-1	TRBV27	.	CASSPLTGYIEAFF	TGTGCCAGCAGTCCGCTGACGGGATACATTGAAGCTTTCTTT
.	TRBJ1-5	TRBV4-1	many	CASSPTQQDSSNQPQHF	TGCGCCAGCAGCCCAACACAACAAGACAGTAGCAATCAGCCCCAGCATTTT
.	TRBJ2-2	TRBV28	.	CASSLPGYAGELFF	TGTGCCAGCAGTCTGCCCGGGTATGCCGGGGAGCTGTTTTTT
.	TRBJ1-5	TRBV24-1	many	CATSDLWLSRNNQPQHF	TGTGCCACCAGTGATTTATGGCTATCAAGGAACAATCAGCCCCAGCATTTT
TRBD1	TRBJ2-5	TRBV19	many	CASSPGQLRETQYF	TGTGCCAGTAGTCCGGGACAGCTTCGGGAGACCCAGTACTTC
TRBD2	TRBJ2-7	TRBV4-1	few	CASSQEGAGKSSYEQYF	TGCGCCAGCAGCCAAGAGGGAGCGGGGAAAAGCTCCTACGAGCAGTACTTC
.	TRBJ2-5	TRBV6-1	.	CASRELVPETQYF	TGTGCCAGCAGGGAGCTAGTGCCAGAGACCCAGTACTTC
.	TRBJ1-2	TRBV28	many	CASSLTTTSYGYTF	TGTGCCAGCAGCCTAACTACGACTTCCTATGGCTACACCTTC
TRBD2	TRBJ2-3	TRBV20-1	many	CSAERGASTDTQYF	TGCAGCGCGGAGCGGGGGGCTAGCACAGATACGCAGTATTTT
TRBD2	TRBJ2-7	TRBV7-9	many	CASRSPGGGEQYF	TGTGCCAGCAGGTCCCCGGGAGGTGGCGAGCAGTACTTC